This TCR beta chain was documented in a study of low-dose radiotherapy and immunotherapy resistance in tumors. Trimming cost V 6 bases and J 0 bases; bases outside gene matches: 12. Germline V gene data show CDR1 as SGHDT and CDR2 as YYEEEE. This CDR3 spans 18 amino acids. Time point of the sample: before trial treatment. The patients who were eligible all carried advanced solid tumors that lacked tumor-infiltrating lymphocytes, meaning the tumors were TIL-negative. Both TCRalpha and TCRbeta chains were reverse transcribed with V-gene-specific primers. With a V-primer adapter and a constant-region primer, TCRs were amplified for 20 PCR cycles. The mRNA that was isolated underwent amplification by in vitro transcription. TCRdb called the reads again in MiXCR, with one record for every CDR3 protein. Of 54,000 or so distinct CDR3 sequences in the sample, less than 25% were seen once.

The TCR comes from a male donor with prostate cancer. Specimen: PBMCs, collected before treatment. The V gene is TRBV5-6, the J gene TRBJ2-6; 7 nucleotides agree with TRBD2. The CDR3 bases are TGTGCCAGCATCCAAGCGGGACTAACGAACTCTGGGGCCAACGTCCTGACTTTC. Its protein is CASIQAGLTNSGANVLTF.